This T cell receptor beta chain was found in a study of cytomegalovirus exposure and HLA in healthy donors. Study background: The 100 million to 120 million unique TCR beta sequences, from roughly 170 million T cells, were found by an earlier analysis. Notes on the study in general: Analyses of presence and absence presupposed an approximately uniform sequencing depth across donors. Both high specificity and high sensitivity reportedly marked the classifier's diagnosis of cytomegalovirus status. For most subjects, TCR beta sequences were reported to predict HLA-A and HLA-B alleles with accuracy.

Researchers ran the PCR with 60 Vbeta and 13 Jbeta primers. TCRdb keeps only in-frame clones here, not all; method: immunoSEQ multiplex PCR. Here the sample spans 95,000 to 100,000 clones, approximately 74% being singletons. The germline CDR1 and CDR2 sequences are MNHNY and SVGAGI (reference sequence). This CDR3 is 14 amino acids long. V shed 11 bases and J shed 4 bases, with 20 bases lying between them. Points on this clone: No antigen is known for it.

Material for sequencing was PBMCs. The chain couples TRBV6-6 to TRBJ1-2, with a tentative D call TRBD1 (6 bases). The receptor was derived from a woman aged 40 to 50 in good health and CMV-seronegative. The CDR3 nucleotides read TGTGCCTGCGAGAAGACAGGAGGAGGCTATGGCTACACCTTC. Translated, it gives CACEKTGGGYGYTF.